Listed here are 7 T cell receptor beta chains from one sample, sequenced in a study of T cell repertoires in aging, cancer and after chemotherapy. TCR beta rearrangements were amplified from peripheral blood genomic DNA. A mixed TRB-A/B primer pool amplified rearranged TRB by multiplex touch-down PCR. Each CDR3 protein is one row after TCRdb ran MiXCR on the multiplex PCR reads. The table records a few thousand distinct CDR3 sequences, more than 20% of them present only once. The sample comprised blood. These receptors were collected from a human donor with a solid tumor.

The CDR3 spells CAISGDREWGTEAFF. The CDR3 bases are TGTGCCATCAGTGGAGACAGGGAATGGGGCACTGAAGCTTTCTTT. The chain recombines TRBV10-3 with TRBJ1-1; 7 bases align to TRBD1. This CDR3 spans 15 amino acids. The trim removed 4 bases at V and 4 bases at J, leaving 9 bases unmatched. Per germline, CDR1 ENHRY and CDR2 SYGVKD.

This clonotype has more than one count but fewer than ten. One junction end does not reproduce the germline sequence, and a read error may be involved. The chain carries TRBV4-2 and TRBJ2-7, with 11 nucleotides matching TRBD2. CDR1 LGHNA and CDR2 YNFKEQ come from the germline V gene. The CDR3 sequence is 20 residues long. CDR3 region: CASSQAPTTSGGASSYEQYF. The CDR3 nucleotides are TGCGCCAGCAGCCAAGCCCCAACTACTAGCGGGGGTGCTAGCTCCTACGAGCAGTACTTC.

This clonotype was recorded a few times. The V gene is TRBV20-1, the J gene TRBJ2-1; 7 nucleotides align to TRBD2. V shed 6 bases, J shed 0 bases, and the junction held 11 bases outside the gene matches. This CDR3 comprises 16 residues. CDR1 is DFQATT and CDR2 is SNEGSKA in the germline V gene (reference sequence). The CDR3 loop reads CSAPLGLQISYNEQFF. CDR3 nucleotide sequence: TGCAGTGCGCCCCTGGGACTACAAATCTCCTACAATGAGCAGTTCTTC.

This clonotype is deemed large (0.1 to 1%). The CDR3 spells CASSAGTGGSEKLFF. The DNA of the CDR3 is TGTGCCAGCAGTGCGGGGACAGGGGGCTCTGAAAAACTGTTTTTT. The V gene is TRBV6-1, the J gene TRBJ1-4; 12 bases agree with TRBD1. The CDR3 has 15 amino acids. Germline-derived CDR1 and CDR2 are MNHNS and SASEGT. The V and J ends lost 4 bases and 7 bases, in that order; junction bases with no gene match: 4.

In its sample, this clonotype ranks as medium-sized. V usage is TRBV6-5 and J usage is TRBJ1-1; no reliable D call. Germline V gene data show CDR1 as MNHEY and CDR2 as SVGAGI. V shed 2 bases and J shed 0 bases, with 13 bases lying between them. The CDR3 runs 16 residues. CDR3 DNA sequence: TGTGCCAGCAGTTACGATAGGAGACAAATGAACACTGAAGCTTTCTTT. Its translation is CASSYDRRQMNTEAFF.

This clonotype ranks as medium-sized. The CDR3 bases are TGCAGTGCTAGAGATGCGGGGACTCAAGAGACCCAGTACTTC. Encoded protein: CSARDAGTQETQYF. The chain uses TRBV20-1 and TRBJ2-5; possible D gene TRBD2, 6 bases. With 0 bases removed from V and 2 bases from J, the gap between germline ends came to 10 bases. The germline gives CDR1 DFQATT, CDR2 SNEGSKA (reference sequence). CDR3 length: 14 amino acids.

As regards this clonotype: This may come from a read error, since a much larger clone is one base off. This sequence joins TRBV18 and TRBJ2-1; 14 bases are a match to TRBD2. The CDR3 loop spans 20 amino acids. V trimming: 6 bases; J trimming: 0 bases; junction bases outside the gene matches: 13. Germline loops: CDR1 KGHSH, CDR2 LQKENI. CDR3 region: CASSQALGLAGALSYNEQFF. CDR3 in DNA: TGTGCCAGCTCCCAAGCCCTGGGACTAGCGGGAGCACTCTCCTACAATGAGCAGTTCTTC.